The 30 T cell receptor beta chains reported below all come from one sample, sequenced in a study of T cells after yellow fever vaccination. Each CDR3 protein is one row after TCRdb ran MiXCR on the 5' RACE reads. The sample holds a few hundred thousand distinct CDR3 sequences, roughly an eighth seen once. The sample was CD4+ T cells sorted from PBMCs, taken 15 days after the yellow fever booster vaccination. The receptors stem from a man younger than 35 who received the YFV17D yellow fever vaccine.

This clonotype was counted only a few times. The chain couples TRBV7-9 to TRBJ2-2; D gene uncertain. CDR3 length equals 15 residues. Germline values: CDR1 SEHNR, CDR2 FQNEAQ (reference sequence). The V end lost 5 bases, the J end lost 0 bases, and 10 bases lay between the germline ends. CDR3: CASSTKTANTGELFF. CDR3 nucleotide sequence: TGTGCCAGCAGCACAAAGACGGCGAACACCGGGGAGCTGTTTTTT. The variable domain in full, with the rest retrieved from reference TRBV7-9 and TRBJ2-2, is DTGVSQNPRHKITKRGQNVTFRCDPISEHNRLYWYRQTLGQGPEFLTYFQNEAQLEKSRLLSDRFSAERPKGSFSTLEIQRTEQGDSAMYLCASSTKTANTGELFFGEGSRLTVL.

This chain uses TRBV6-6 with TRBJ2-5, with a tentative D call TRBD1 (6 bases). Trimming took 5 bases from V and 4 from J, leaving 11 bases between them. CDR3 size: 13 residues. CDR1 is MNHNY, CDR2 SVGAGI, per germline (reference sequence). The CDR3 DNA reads TGTGCCAGCAGTACCGGGGACATAGAGACCCAGTACTTC. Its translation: CASSTGDIETQYF.

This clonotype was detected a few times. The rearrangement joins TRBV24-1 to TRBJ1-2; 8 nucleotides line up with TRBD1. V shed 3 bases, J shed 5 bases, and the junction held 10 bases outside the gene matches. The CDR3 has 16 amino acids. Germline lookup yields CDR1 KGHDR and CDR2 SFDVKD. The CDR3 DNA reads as TGTGCCACCAGTGATAACCAGGGGGCGTCGGGATATGGCTACACCTTC. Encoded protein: CATSDNQGASGYGYTF.

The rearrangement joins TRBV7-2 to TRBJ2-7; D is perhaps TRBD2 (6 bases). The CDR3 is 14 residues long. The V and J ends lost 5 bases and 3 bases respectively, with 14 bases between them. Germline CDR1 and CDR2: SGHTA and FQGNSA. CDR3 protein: CASSPTTRGYEQYF. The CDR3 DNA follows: TGTGCCAGCAGCCCAACGACTAGGGGCTACGAGCAGTACTTC.

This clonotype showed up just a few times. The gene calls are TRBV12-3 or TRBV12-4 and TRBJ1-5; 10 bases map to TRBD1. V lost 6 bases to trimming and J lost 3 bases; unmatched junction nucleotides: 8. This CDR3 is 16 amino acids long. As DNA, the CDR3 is TGTGCCAGCAGCCCGGGACAGGGGAATAACAATCAGCCCCAGCATTTT. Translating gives CASSPGQGNNNQPQHF.

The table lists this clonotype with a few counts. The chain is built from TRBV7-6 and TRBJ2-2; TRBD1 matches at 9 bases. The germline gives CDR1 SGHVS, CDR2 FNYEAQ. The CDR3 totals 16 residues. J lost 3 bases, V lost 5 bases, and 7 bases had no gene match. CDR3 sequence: CASSLFRDRDTGELFF. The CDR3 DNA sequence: TGTGCCAGCAGCCTTTTCCGGGACAGGGACACCGGGGAGCTGTTTTTT.

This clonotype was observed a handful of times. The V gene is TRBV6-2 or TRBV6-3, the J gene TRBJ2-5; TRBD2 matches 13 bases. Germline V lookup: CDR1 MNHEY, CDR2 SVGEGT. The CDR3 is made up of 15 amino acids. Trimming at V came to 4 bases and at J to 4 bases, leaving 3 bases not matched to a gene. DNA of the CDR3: TGTGCCAGCAGTTCCCGACTAGCGGGGGGAGAGACCCAGTACTTC. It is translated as CASSSRLAGGETQYF.

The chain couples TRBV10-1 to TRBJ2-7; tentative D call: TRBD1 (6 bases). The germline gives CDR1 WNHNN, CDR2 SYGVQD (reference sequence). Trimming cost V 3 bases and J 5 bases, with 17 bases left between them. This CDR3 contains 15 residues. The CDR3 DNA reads TGCGCCAGCAGTGAATCAGCGGCAGGGGCTGACGAGCAGTACTTC. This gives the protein CASSESAAGADEQYF.

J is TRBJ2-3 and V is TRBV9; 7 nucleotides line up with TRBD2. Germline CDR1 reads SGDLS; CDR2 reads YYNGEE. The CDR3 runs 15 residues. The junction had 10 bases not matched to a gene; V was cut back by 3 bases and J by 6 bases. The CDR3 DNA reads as TGTGCCAGCAGCGCCGGGCCCGGGGGGTCCGATACGCAGTATTTT. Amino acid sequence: CASSAGPGGSDTQYF.

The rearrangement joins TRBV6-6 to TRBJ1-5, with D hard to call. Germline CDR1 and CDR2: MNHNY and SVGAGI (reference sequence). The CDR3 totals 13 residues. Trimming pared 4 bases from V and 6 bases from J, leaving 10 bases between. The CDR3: CASSFQPVQPQHF. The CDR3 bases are TGTGCCAGCAGTTTTCAGCCAGTTCAGCCCCAGCATTTT.

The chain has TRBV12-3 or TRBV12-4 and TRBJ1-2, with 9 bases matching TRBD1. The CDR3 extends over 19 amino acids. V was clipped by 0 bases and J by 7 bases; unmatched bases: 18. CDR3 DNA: TGTGCCAGCAGTTTAGCGCCTTGGACAGGGGCTGCCGGCGGTGGTGGCTACACCTTC. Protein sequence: CASSLAPWTGAAGGGGYTF.

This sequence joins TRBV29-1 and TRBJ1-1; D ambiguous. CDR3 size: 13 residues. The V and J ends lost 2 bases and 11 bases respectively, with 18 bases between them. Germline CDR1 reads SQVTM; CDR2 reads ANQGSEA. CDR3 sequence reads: CSVEPSLAKGAFF. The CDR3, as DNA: TGCAGCGTTGAACCTTCTCTAGCCAAGGGCGCTTTCTTT.

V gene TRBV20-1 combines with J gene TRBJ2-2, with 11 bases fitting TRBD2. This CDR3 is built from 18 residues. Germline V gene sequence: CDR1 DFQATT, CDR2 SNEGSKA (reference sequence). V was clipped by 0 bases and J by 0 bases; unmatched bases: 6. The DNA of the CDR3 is TGCAGTGCTAGAGAGGAGGTAGCGGGGGGGTCGAACACCGGGGAGCTGTTTTTT. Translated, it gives CSAREEVAGGSNTGELFF.

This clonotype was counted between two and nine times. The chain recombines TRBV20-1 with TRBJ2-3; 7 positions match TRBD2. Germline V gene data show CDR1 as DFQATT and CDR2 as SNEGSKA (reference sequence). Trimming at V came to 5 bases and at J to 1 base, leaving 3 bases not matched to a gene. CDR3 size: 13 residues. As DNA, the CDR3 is TGCAGTGCTTCAAGCGGGGGCACAGATACGCAGTATTTT. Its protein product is CSASSGGTDTQYF.

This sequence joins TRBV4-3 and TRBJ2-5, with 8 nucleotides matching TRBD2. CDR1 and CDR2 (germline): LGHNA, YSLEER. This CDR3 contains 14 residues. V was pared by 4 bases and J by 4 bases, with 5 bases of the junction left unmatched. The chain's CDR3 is CASSPGGLGETQYF. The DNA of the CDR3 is TGCGCCAGCAGCCCGGGGGGGCTAGGAGAGACCCAGTACTTC.

The CDR3 reads CASSQDWAGAIQYF. The DNA for the CDR3 is TGCGCCAGCAGCCAAGATTGGGCGGGAGCGATTCAGTACTTC. This sequence joins TRBV4-3 and TRBJ2-4, with TRBD2 identical over 7 bases. Germline lookup yields CDR1 LGHNA and CDR2 YSLEER. V lost 0 bases, J lost 10 bases, and 6 bases stayed unmatched. There are 14 residues in the CDR3.

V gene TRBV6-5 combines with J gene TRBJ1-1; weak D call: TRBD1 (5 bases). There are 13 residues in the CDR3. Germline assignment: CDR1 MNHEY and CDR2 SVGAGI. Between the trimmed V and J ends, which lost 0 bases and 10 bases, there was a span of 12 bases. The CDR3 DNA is TGTGCCAGCAGTTACTCGAAGGGGTTCTCAGCTTTCTTT. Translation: CASSYSKGFSAFF.

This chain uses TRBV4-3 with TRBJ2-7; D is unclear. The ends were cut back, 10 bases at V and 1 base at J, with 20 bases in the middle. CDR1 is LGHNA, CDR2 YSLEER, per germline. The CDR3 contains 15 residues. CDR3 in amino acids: CATTPKENGSYEQYF. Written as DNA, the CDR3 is TGCGCCACCACGCCAAAAGAAAACGGATCCTACGAGCAGTACTTC.

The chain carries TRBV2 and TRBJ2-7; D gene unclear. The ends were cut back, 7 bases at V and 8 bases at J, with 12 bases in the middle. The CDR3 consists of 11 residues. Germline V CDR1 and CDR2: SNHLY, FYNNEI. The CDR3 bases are TGTGCCAGCATACCGGGTGGAAAGCAGTACGTC. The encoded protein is CASIPGGKQYV.

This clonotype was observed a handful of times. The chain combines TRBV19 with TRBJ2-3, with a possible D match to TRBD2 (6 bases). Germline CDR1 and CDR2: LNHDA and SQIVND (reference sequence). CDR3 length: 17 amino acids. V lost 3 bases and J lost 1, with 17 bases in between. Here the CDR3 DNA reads TGTGCCAGTAGTATCTTCGGGGGAGCCGGGGGCACAGATACGCAGTATTTT. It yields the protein CASSIFGGAGGTDTQYF. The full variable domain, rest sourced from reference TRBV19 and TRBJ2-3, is DGGITQSPKYLFRKEGQNVTLSCEQNLNHDAMYWYRQDPGQGLRLIYYSQIVNDFQKGDIAEGYSVSREKKESFPLTVTSAQKNPTAFYLCASSIFGGAGGTDTQYFGPGTRLTVL.

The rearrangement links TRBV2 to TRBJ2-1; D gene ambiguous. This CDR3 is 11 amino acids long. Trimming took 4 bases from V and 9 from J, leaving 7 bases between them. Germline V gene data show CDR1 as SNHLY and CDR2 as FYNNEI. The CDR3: CASSGPIEQFF. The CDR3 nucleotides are TGTGCCAGCAGTGGGCCGATTGAGCAGTTCTTC. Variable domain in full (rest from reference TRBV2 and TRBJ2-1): EPEVTQTPSHQVTQMGQEVILRCVPISNHLYFYWYRQILGQKVEFLVSFYNNEISEKSEIFDDQFSVERPDGSNFTLKIRSTKLEDSAMYFCASSGPIEQFFGPGTRLTVL.

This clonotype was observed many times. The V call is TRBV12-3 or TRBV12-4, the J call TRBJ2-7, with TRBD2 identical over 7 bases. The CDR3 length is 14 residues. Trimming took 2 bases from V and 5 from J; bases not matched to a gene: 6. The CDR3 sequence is CASSLFSGVDEQYF. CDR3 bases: TGTGCCAGCAGTTTATTCAGCGGGGTCGACGAGCAGTACTTC.

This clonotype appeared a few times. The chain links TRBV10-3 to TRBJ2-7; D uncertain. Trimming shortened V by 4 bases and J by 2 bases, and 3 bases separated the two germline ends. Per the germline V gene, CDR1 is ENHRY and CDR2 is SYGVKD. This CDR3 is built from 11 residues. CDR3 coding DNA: TGTGCCATCAGTGCGGCCTACGAGCAGTACTTC. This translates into CAISAAYEQYF.

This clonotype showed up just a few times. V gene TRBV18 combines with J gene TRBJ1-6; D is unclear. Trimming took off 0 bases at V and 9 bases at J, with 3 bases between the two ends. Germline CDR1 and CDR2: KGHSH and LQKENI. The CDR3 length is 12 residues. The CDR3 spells CASSPPRSPLHF. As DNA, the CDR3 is TGTGCCAGCTCACCACCGCGTTCACCCCTCCACTTT. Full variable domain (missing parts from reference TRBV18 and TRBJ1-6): NAGVMQNPRHLVRRRGQEARLRCSPMKGHSHVYWYRQLPEEGLKFMVYLQKENIIDESGMPKERFSAEFPKEGPSILRIQQVVRGDSAAYFCASSPPRSPLHFGNGTRLTVT.

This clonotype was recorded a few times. The CDR3 here is CASSFGGKTQYF. The CDR3 DNA reads TGCGCCAGCAGCTTTGGGGGAAAGACCCAGTACTTC. The chain recombines TRBV5-1 with TRBJ2-5; D is possibly TRBD1 or TRBD2 (5 bases each). From germline, CDR1 is SGHRS and CDR2 YFSETQ. Deletions cut 2 bases from V and 6 bases from J, with 8 bases between. CDR3 length: 12 residues.

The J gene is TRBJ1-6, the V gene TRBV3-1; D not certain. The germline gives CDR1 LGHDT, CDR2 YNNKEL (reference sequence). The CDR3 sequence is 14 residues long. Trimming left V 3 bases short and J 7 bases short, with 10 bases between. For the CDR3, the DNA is TGTGCCAGCAGCCACGGACCGAGAAATTCACCCCTCCACTTT. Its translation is CASSHGPRNSPLHF.

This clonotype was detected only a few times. CDR3 sequence reads: CASSAGVASYNEQFF. In DNA, the CDR3 is TGCGCCAGCAGTGCTGGTGTGGCATCCTACAATGAGCAGTTCTTC. V gene TRBV5-1 combines with J gene TRBJ2-1; no clear D. V was pared by 5 bases and J by 1 base, with 13 bases between. The CDR3 consists of 15 residues. Germline V gene data show CDR1 as SGHRS and CDR2 as YFSETQ. The full variable domain, completed using reference TRBV5-1 and TRBJ2-1, is KAGVTQTPRYLIKTRGQQVTLSCSPISGHRSVSWYQQTPGQGLQFLFEYFSETQRNKGNFPGRFSGRQFSNSRSEMNVSTLELGDSALYLCASSAGVASYNEQFFGPGTRLTVL.

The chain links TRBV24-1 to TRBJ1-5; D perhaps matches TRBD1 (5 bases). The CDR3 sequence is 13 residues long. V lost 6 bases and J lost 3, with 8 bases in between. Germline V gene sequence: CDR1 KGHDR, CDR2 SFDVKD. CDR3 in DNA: TGTGCCACCAGTCAGGGTTACAATCAGCCCCAGCATTTT. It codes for CATSQGYNQPQHF.

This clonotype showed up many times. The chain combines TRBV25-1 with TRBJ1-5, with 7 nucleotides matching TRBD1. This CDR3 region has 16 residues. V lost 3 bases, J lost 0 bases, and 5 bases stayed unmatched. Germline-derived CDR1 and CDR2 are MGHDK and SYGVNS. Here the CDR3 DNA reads TGTGCCAGCAGTGATGGGCGACAGGGTAGCAATCAGCCCCAGCATTTT. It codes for CASSDGRQGSNQPQHF.

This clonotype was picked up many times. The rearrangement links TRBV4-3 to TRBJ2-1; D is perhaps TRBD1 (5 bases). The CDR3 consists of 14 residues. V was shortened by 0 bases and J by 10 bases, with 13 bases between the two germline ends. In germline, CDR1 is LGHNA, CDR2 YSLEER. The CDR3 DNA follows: TGCGCCAGCAGCCAAGAGAGCAGGGCCTGGGAGCAGTTCTTC. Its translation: CASSQESRAWEQFF.